This is a list of T cell receptor beta chains from one sample in a study of long-term antiretroviral therapy in people with HIV. The table came from immunoSEQ multiplex PCR; TCRdb's copy has only in-frame clones and leaves some out. Among roughly 23,000 clones listed, around 86% were seen once. The sample in question was unsorted PBMCs, obtained 1.8 years before starting antiretroviral therapy. Receptors originate from a woman younger than 45 with HIV. Both conserved end residues are part of each CDR3. Fields, in order: V gene, D gene, clone size, J gene, CDR3 protein, CDR3 DNA. A D gene is named only where the DNA matches it firmly. Clone size is given for some rows only: seen once, a few or many times, or a class if the clone is expanded.

TRBV5-8	-	-	TRBJ1-1	CASSFRQVEAFF	TGTGCCAGCAGCTTTCGACAGGTTGAAGCTTTCTTT
TRBV18	-	-	TRBJ2-1	CASSSPDNSYNEQFF	TGTGCCAGCTCCTCGCCGGATAATTCCTACAATGAGCAGTTCTTC
TRBV7-9	TRBD1	-	TRBJ1-1	CASSADRGRAEAFF	TGTGCCAGCAGCGCGGACAGGGGGCGAGCTGAAGCTTTCTTT
TRBV7-2	-	-	TRBJ2-6	CASSFGPAGSGANVLTF	TGTGCCAGCAGCTTTGGCCCCGCCGGATCCGGGGCCAACGTCCTGACTTTC
TRBV5-5	-	-	TRBJ1-5	CASSLTEERVQPQHF	TGTGCCAGCAGCTTGACAGAGGAAAGAGTTCAGCCCCAGCATTTT
TRBV7-9	-	-	TRBJ2-4	CASSLPSNIQYF	TGTGCCAGCAGCTTACCTAGCAACATTCAGTACTTC
TRBV11-1	-	-	TRBJ2-3	CASSLGGVWTDTQYF	TGTGCCAGCAGCTTAGGTGGAGTTTGGACAGATACGCAGTATTTT
TRBV5-6	TRBD1	-	TRBJ1-1	CASSLSDEGAAFF	TGTGCCAGCAGCTTGAGTGACGAGGGGGCGGCTTTCTTT
TRBV5-1	TRBD2	-	TRBJ2-3	CASSPGLAGEGDTQYF	TGCGCCAGCAGCCCTGGACTAGCGGGGGAGGGGGATACGCAGTATTTT
TRBV15	-	-	TRBJ2-3	CATSSVWQLGTDTQYF	TGTGCCACCAGCAGTGTATGGCAGTTGGGCACAGATACGCAGTATTTT
TRBV10-3	-	-	TRBJ1-5	CAISPHGGDSNQPQHF	TGTGCCATCAGCCCCCACGGTGGGGATAGCAATCAGCCCCAGCATTTT
TRBV19	TRBD1	-	TRBJ1-1	CASNPNPGQGAYEAFF	TGTGCCAGTAATCCTAATCCGGGACAGGGGGCATACGAAGCTTTCTTT
TRBV5-1	TRBD1	-	TRBJ2-5	CASRPSDRTQETQYF	TGCGCCAGCAGACCATCGGACAGGACACAAGAGACCCAGTACTTC
TRBV18	-	-	TRBJ1-3	CASSPEGSGNTIYF	TGTGCCAGCTCACCGGAAGGATCTGGAAACACCATATATTTT
TRBV19	-	-	TRBJ1-1	CASRVDTNTEAFF	TGTGCCAGTAGGGTAGACACTAACACTGAAGCTTTCTTT
TRBV27	-	-	TRBJ2-1	CASSYFGPGNEQFF	-
TRBV10-3	-	-	TRBJ1-2	CAISGGRDYGYTF	TGTGCCATCAGTGGCGGGAGGGACTATGGCTACACCTTC
TRBV19	-	-	TRBJ2-7	CASSIDPNSYEQYF	TGTGCCAGTAGTATAGATCCCAACTCCTACGAGCAGTACTTC
TRBV2	-	few	TRBJ1-5	CASSTDSHQPQHF	TGTGCCAGCAGTACCGACAGTCATCAGCCCCAGCATTTT
TRBV2	-	-	TRBJ1-4	CASTGAGSPNEKLFF	TGTGCCAGCACTGGGGCAGGCTCCCCTAATGAAAAACTGTTTTTT
TRBV2	-	-	TRBJ1-3	CASSEGRLSGNTIYF	TGTGCCAGCAGTGAAGGGCGGCTCTCTGGAAACACCATATATTTT
TRBV5-1	-	-	TRBJ2-5	CASSLEWETQYF	TGCGCCAGCAGCCTGGAATGGGAGACCCAGTACTTC
TRBV19	-	medium-sized	TRBJ1-5	CASSWRDWVNQPQHF	TGTGCCAGTAGTTGGAGGGATTGGGTTAATCAGCCCCAGCATTTT
TRBV5-1	-	-	TRBJ2-3	CASSRNRASTDTQYF	TGCGCCAGCAGCCGCAATCGGGCTAGCACAGATACGCAGTATTTT
TRBV6-5	-	-	TRBJ2-1	CASSYQGPYNEQFF	TGTGCCAGCAGTTACCAGGGCCCCTACAATGAGCAGTTCTTC
TRBV19	-	-	TRBJ1-1	CASSMYSVNTEAFF	TGTGCCAGTAGTATGTACTCCGTGAACACTGAAGCTTTCTTT
TRBV18	TRBD1	-	TRBJ2-1	CASSPTGSNEQFF	TGTGCCAGCTCACCGACAGGGTCAAATGAGCAGTTCTTC
TRBV9	-	-	TRBJ1-2	CASSIHDGYGYTF	TGTGCCAGCAGCATACATGACGGCTATGGCTACACCTTC
TRBV30	TRBD1	-	TRBJ2-7	CAWRSPTGTGRIGEQYF	TGTGCCTGGAGGTCCCCTACCGGGACAGGGAGGATCGGTGAGCAGTACTTC
TRBV29-1	-	-	TRBJ1-4	CSAKHGAGGEKLFF	TGCAGCGCAAAACACGGGGCTGGCGGGGAAAAACTGTTTTTT
TRBV10-3	TRBD1	-	TRBJ1-2	CAISAVDRPYYGYTF	TGTGCCATCAGTGCGGTGGACAGGCCGTACTATGGCTACACCTTC
TRBV4-2	-	-	TRBJ2-3	CASSQRGGSSDTQYF	TGTGCCAGCAGCCAAAGGGGGGGATCTTCCGATACGCAGTATTTT
TRBV7-6	-	once	TRBJ2-1	CASSLYGESYNEQFF	TGTGCCAGCAGCTTATATGGCGAGTCCTACAATGAGCAGTTCTTC
TRBV5-6	-	-	TRBJ1-4	CASSLATQGRDEKLFF	TGTGCCAGCAGCTTGGCCACACAGGGACGGGATGAAAAACTGTTTTTT
TRBV30	-	-	TRBJ1-2	CAWSFGPYGYTF	TGTGCCTGGAGTTTCGGGCCCTATGGCTACACCTTC
TRBV20-1	-	-	TRBJ2-2	CSAKDNGELFF	TGCAGTGCCAAGGATAACGGGGAGCTGTTTTTT
TRBV5-1	TRBD2	-	TRBJ2-3	CASSLAGGPQGDTQYF	TGCGCCAGCAGCCTGGCGGGGGGCCCTCAAGGAGATACGCAGTATTTT
TRBV11-2	-	-	TRBJ2-6	CASSPWDGANVLTF	TGTGCCAGCAGCCCCTGGGATGGGGCCAACGTCCTGACTTTC
TRBV30	-	-	TRBJ1-2	CAWARDTSYGYTF	TGTGCCTGGGCGAGGGACACCAGCTATGGCTACACCTTC
TRBV10-2	-	-	TRBJ1-3	CASSEPVGSGNTIYF	TGCGCCAGCAGTGAACCCGTGGGCTCTGGAAACACCATATATTTT
TRBV5-5	-	-	TRBJ2-2	CASSALGGPNTGELFF	TGTGCCAGCAGCGCACTCGGGGGCCCGAACACCGGGGAGCTGTTTTTT
TRBV14	TRBD1	-	TRBJ1-4	CASSQARQGGEKLFF	TGTGCCAGCAGCCAAGCGCGACAGGGAGGTGAAAAACTGTTTTTT
TRBV5-5	-	-	TRBJ2-5	CASSLVITRGPQETQYF	TGTGCCAGCAGCTTGGTTATAACTCGGGGACCACAAGAGACCCAGTACTTC
TRBV6-1	TRBD1	once	TRBJ2-3	CASSAGGSGTDTQYF	TGTGCCAGCAGTGCAGGGGGCTCAGGCACAGATACGCAGTATTTT
TRBV19	TRBD1	-	TRBJ2-1	CASSSWTGLVSYNEQFF	TGTGCCAGTAGTTCATGGACAGGGCTAGTCTCCTACAATGAGCAGTTCTTC
TRBV6-6	-	-	TRBJ2-1	CASRGNLYNEQFF	TGTGCCAGCAGAGGGAACTTATACAATGAGCAGTTCTTC
TRBV27	-	-	TRBJ1-5	CASAFAGTLNQPQHF	TGTGCCAGCGCCTTCGCCGGGACACTAAATCAGCCCCAGCATTTT
TRBV25-1	TRBD1	-	TRBJ1-1	CATSRQGAQVTEAFF	TGTGCCACCTCTAGACAGGGGGCGCAGGTCACTGAAGCTTTCTTT
TRBV27	-	few	TRBJ2-7	CASSHRTATYEQYF	TGTGCCAGCAGTCATCGGACAGCTACCTACGAGCAGTACTTC
TRBV9	-	-	TRBJ1-2	CASSVDTGLNGYTF	TGTGCCAGCAGCGTAGACACGGGTTTAAATGGCTACACCTTC
TRBV9	TRBD2	once	TRBJ2-1	CASSVLAGGSYNEQFF	TGTGCCAGCAGCGTACTAGCGGGGGGATCCTACAATGAGCAGTTCTTC
TRBV5-1	-	-	TRBJ1-5	CASSLDGELNQPQHF	TGCGCCAGCAGCTTGGACGGAGAGCTTAATCAGCCCCAGCATTTT
TRBV19	TRBD1	-	TRBJ2-6	CASSIVAGGSSGANVLTF	TGTGCCAGTAGTATAGTGGCAGGGGGTAGCTCTGGGGCCAACGTCCTGACTTTC
TRBV7-3	-	-	TRBJ2-5	CASSLMGGGETQYF	TGTGCCAGCAGCCTAATGGGGGGCGGGGAGACCCAGTACTTC